This T cell receptor beta chain was documented in a study of response to subunit inactivated influenza vaccine (dated by TCRdb to the late 2010s). Study-wide context: Deep quantitative profiling of the T cell receptor repertoire was used in the study to follow responses to a trivalent subunit inactivated influenza vaccine. Summary of the overall study and its limitations: According to the authors, only a limited number of new T cells may be recruited by each seasonal influenza vaccination.

The library was obtained by RT-PCR. Instrument on record: Illumina HiSeq 2500. TCRdb reprocessed the public reads (quality trimming at Q25 with fastp, clone calling with MiXCR) and kept in-frame beta chains. Each CDR3 protein gets just one entry, which takes the most common genes and DNA from the rows behind it. The sample records about 570,000 distinct CDR3 sequences, roughly 12% of which are singletons. The ten most abundant clones make up about 10% of the sample. Of note for this clonotype: Its antigen is unknown. No much larger clonotype is one base removed from it; base qualities were not supplied.

V gives up 6 bases and J gives up 5 bases, and the segment between their germline ends measures 10 bases. According to the germline V gene (reference sequence), CDR1 reads LNHDA and CDR2 reads SQIVND. From the cysteine up to the phenylalanine, the CDR3 has a length of 12 residues. Of all the DNA, just the CDR3 is kept, 36 bases in frame from base 1. These data were likewise used in another study, on T cells expressing NK-cell markers. The second study reports: 5'RACE template switching, by which a universal primer site and unique molecular identifiers were added, was used to make TCR beta cDNA libraries. Three sorted T-cell subsets (CD3+CD56+NKG2C+, CD3+CD56+NKG2C- and CD3+CD56-NKG2C+) from 8 or 9 donors had their TCR beta-chain repertoires profiled. Of the eight sequenced donors, seven were found to be HCMV-seropositive and one was found to be HCMV-seronegative. To restrict sorting to alphabetaTCR-expressing T cells, an anti-gammadeltaTCR antibody was added in several experiments. In six donors, the dominant CD3+CD56+NKG2C+ clonotypes were among the top 10 CD8+ clonotypes and accounted for about 1.0-7.5% of CD8+ T cells. Those dominant clonotypes were again the most abundant among CD3+CD56-NKG2C+ cells in a handful of donors, at 28.3-60.1%. Whether the expanded NKG2C-expressing T cell clones were specific for HCMV antigens was left unclear. Randomly selected healthy volunteers, three men and five women, were used as the eight sequenced donors. HCMV-specific IgG was detected in serum with a commercial ELISA kit to determine HCMV serostatus. Ficoll density gradient centrifugation was used to isolate peripheral blood mononuclear cells from blood. For over five donors, unsorted PBMC were also used to sequence bulk peripheral blood T-cell repertoires. Synthesis of cDNA was primed from the TCR beta constant segment and was followed by two consecutive PCR amplification steps. Sequencing of the libraries produced 2 x 150 bp reads on Illumina HiSeq 2000/2500, MiSeq or NextSeq. MIGEC was used to demultiplex reads and group the reads by UMI, and MiTCR was used to assemble and quantify clonotypes. To remove erroneous sequences, TCR cDNA sequences were retained only when supported by two or more reads. The tcR package was used for downstream repertoire analysis, and clonotypes were matched across fractions by CDR3 nucleotide sequence plus V segment. Antigen specificity was annotated against VDJdb with VDJmatch, allowing one amino acid substitution in CDR3.

The clonotype originates from a man aged 50 or older who received an inactivated influenza vaccine. Donor details come from another sample of the same person, matched by shared clones. Here the sequenced sample was PBMCs from blood, taken on the day of vaccination. In this chain, TRBV19 is recombined with TRBJ2-5; the D gene lacks a confident call. The sequence in DNA is TGTGCCAGTAGCTCTATAGGGGAGACCCAGTACTTC. This translates into CASSSIGETQYF.